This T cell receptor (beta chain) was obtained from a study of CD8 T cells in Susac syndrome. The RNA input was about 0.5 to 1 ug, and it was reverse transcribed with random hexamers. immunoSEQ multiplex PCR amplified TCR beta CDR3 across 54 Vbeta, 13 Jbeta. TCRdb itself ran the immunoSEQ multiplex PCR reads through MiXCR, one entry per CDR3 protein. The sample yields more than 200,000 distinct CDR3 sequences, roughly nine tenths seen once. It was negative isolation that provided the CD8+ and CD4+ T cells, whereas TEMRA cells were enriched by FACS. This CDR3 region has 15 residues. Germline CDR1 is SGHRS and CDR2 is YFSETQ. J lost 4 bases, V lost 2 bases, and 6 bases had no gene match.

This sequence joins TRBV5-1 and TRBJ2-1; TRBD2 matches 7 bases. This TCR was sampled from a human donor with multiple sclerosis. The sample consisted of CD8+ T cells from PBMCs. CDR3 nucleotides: TGCGCCAGCAGCTTTGGGGGACTACTTTACAATGAGCAGTTCTTC. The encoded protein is CASSFGGLLYNEQFF. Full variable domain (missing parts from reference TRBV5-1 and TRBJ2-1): KAGVTQTPRYLIKTRGQQVTLSCSPISGHRSVSWYQQTPGQGLQFLFEYFSETQRNKGNFPGRFSGRQFSNSRSEMNVSTLELGDSALYLCASSFGGLLYNEQFFGPGTRLTVL.